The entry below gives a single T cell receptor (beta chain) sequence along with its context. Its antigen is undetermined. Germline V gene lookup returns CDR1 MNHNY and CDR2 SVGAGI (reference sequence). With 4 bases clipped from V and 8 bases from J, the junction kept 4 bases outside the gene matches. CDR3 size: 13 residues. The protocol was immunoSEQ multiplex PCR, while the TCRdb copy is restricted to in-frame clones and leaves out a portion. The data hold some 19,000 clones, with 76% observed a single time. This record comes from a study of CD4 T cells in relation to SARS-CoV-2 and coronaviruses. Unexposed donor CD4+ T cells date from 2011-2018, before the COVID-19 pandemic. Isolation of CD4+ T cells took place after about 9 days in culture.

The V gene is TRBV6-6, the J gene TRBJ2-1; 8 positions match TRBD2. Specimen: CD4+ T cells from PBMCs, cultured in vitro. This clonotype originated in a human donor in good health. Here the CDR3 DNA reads TGTGCCAGCAGTTCCCGAGCGGGAGATGAGCAGTTCTTC. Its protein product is CASSSRAGDEQFF.